This record covers a single T cell receptor (beta chain). Antigen unknown. This record comes from a study of blood T cells in healthy people across ages. Broader study findings: When set beside aged donors, long-lived donors presented more naive CD4+ cells and higher diversity.

A sample-barcoded 5' primer and a J-beta primer mix were used in a second PCR of roughly 7 to 12 cycles. Each cDNA molecule was tagged by a template-switch adaptor that had 12 random nucleotides. TCRdb called the 5' RACE reads again in MiXCR, with one record for every CDR3 protein. The profile shows over a million distinct CDR3 sequences, 55% to 75% of them singletons. From germline, CDR1 is LGHDT and CDR2 YNNKEL (reference sequence). The CDR3 loop spans 17 amino acids. V gave up 2 bases and J gave up 0 bases, with 14 bases separating them. The clonotype comes from a man between 18 and 35 years old in good health. The V and J genes are TRBV3-1 and TRBJ2-1, with D possibly TRBD1 on 6 matching bases. Specimen: blood. CDR3 in DNA: TGTGCCAGCAGCCAACCCACGGACAGTAACTCCTACAATGAGCAGTTCTTC. Amino acid sequence: CASSQPTDSNSYNEQFF.